One T cell receptor beta chain is described in this entry. Its antigen is undetermined. V shed 5 bases, J shed 7 bases, and the junction held 9 bases outside the gene matches. The germline CDR1 and CDR2 sequences are MNHEY and SVGAGI. The CDR3 has 14 amino acids. Produced via immunoSEQ multiplex PCR; TCRdb's table is partial and in-frame only. The sample shows 1,500 to 2,000 clones, about 40% of them seen only once. This sample was included in a study of Tregs in tolerant kidney transplant recipients. The wider study: Sorted recipient Tregs were expanded on donor B cells with IL-2, restimulated day 11. Two populations were sorted: CD4+CD8-CD25+CD127- and CD4+CD8-4-1BB+CD40L-.

Study-wide findings and caveats: Expanding Tregs on activated donor B cells appeared to best identify donor-specific TCRbeta clones.

The receptor's source is a human patient who received a combined kidney and bone marrow transplant. Some T cells may be supplied by the graft donor. The material sequenced was Tregs from blood cultured with allogeneic cells. The chain is built from TRBV6-5 and TRBJ1-1; 8 positions match TRBD1. The CDR3 loop is CASSNRQGRLEAFF. As DNA, the CDR3 is TGTGCCAGCAGTAATAGACAGGGGCGCCTTGAAGCTTTCTTT.